This entry lists 20 T cell receptor beta chains sequenced from one sample in a study of cytomegalovirus exposure and HLA in healthy donors. The study ran its PCR with 60 Vbeta and 13 Jbeta primers. Repertoires were generated with immunoSEQ multiplex PCR, while TCRdb's copy carries only in-frame clones and drops some. The top ten clones hold 4% of a sample with more than 85,000 clones, about 77% of them seen once. The source material was PBMCs. The receptors stem from a woman between 50 and 59 years old in good health and CMV-seropositive.

The gene calls are TRBV7-9 and TRBJ1-4, with D possibly TRBD1 on 6 matching bases. CDR3 size: 15 residues. Germline loops: CDR1 SEHNR, CDR2 FQNEAQ (reference sequence). V lost 5 bases, J lost 5 bases, and 15 bases lay in between. DNA for the CDR3: TGTGCCAGCAGCCGAACTGACAGGAGGAATGAAAAACTGTTTTTT. As protein: CASSRTDRRNEKLFF. The full variable domain, its missing parts supplied by reference TRBV7-9 and TRBJ1-4, is DTGVSQNPRHKITKRGQNVTFRCDPISEHNRLYWYRQTLGQGPEFLTYFQNEAQLEKSRLLSDRFSAERPKGSFSTLEIQRTEQGDSAMYLCASSRTDRRNEKLFFGSGTQLSVL.

This clone occurred once. The rearrangement joins TRBV9 to TRBJ1-4, with a tentative D call TRBD1 (6 bases). Germline V gene sequence: CDR1 SGDLS, CDR2 YYNGEE. There are 14 residues in the CDR3. The V end was cut by 0 bases, the J end by 4 bases, with 7 bases between. CDR3: CASSVEGGNEKLFF. The CDR3 region has the DNA TGTGCCAGCAGCGTAGAAGGGGGTAATGAAAAACTGTTTTTT.

This clone was counted between two and nine times. The chain has TRBV5-5 and TRBJ2-5; no definite D call. Per the germline V gene, CDR1 is SGHKS and CDR2 is YYEKEE (reference sequence). The V end was cut by 2 bases, the J end by 3 bases, with 14 bases between. The CDR3 contains 15 residues. The DNA for the CDR3 is TGTGCCAGCAGCTTAAGTGGAGTGGAAGAAGAGACCCAGTACTTC. Amino acids: CASSLSGVEEETQYF.

The V call is TRBV2, the J call TRBJ1-5, with D unclear. In germline, CDR1 is SNHLY, CDR2 FYNNEI. Trimming took off 8 bases at V and 0 bases at J, with 20 bases between the two ends. The CDR3 runs to 17 residues. Here the CDR3 reads CASSRIRDGVSNQPQHF. CDR3 bases: TGTGCCAGCTCCCGGATCCGGGATGGGGTTAGCAATCAGCCCCAGCATTTT.

The chain uses TRBV10-3 and TRBJ2-1, with 9 bases fitting TRBD2. This CDR3 contains 19 residues. Germline V gives CDR1 ENHRY, CDR2 SYGVKD. Losses at the gene ends were 0 bases for V and 5 bases for J; bases not matched to a gene: 14. The DNA of the CDR3 is TGTGCCATCAGTGAGTCGAGGCTAGCGGGACCTTATCCTAACAATGAGCAGTTCTTC. Encoded protein: CAISESRLAGPYPNNEQFF.

The V gene is TRBV10-3, the J gene TRBJ1-5; 7 bases are a match to TRBD1. CDR1 and CDR2 from the germline V gene are ENHRY and SYGVKD. CDR3 length: 16 amino acids. Trimming removed 0 bases from V and 0 bases from J; junction bases left unmatched: 2. The chain's CDR3 is CAISESGTDSNQPQHF. The CDR3, as DNA: TGTGCCATCAGTGAGTCTGGGACAGATAGCAATCAGCCCCAGCATTTT.

The chain recombines TRBV29-1 with TRBJ2-1; 14 bases match TRBD2. The trim removed 5 bases at V and 4 bases at J, leaving 7 bases unmatched. CDR1 SQVTM and CDR2 ANQGSEA come from the germline V gene. This CDR3 contains 16 residues. For the CDR3, the DNA is TGCAGCGTTACCGGGACTAGCGGGGGTAATTACAATGAGCAGTTCTTC. This translates into CSVTGTSGGNYNEQFF.

This clone was detected only once. This chain connects TRBV4-1 to TRBJ1-1; 7 nucleotides agree with TRBD1. CDR3 length: 12 residues. V shed 8 bases and J 5 bases; nucleotides not matched to a gene: 5. CDR1 is MGHRA and CDR2 is YSYEKL in the germline V gene. The CDR3 is CASSTGYTEAFF. The CDR3 coding sequence is TGCGCCAGCTCGACAGGGTATACTGAAGCTTTCTTT.

The rearrangement joins TRBV5-1 to TRBJ2-1, with D maybe TRBD2 (5 bases). V was cut by 0 bases and J by 0 bases, with 10 bases left in between. The germline V gene has CDR1 SGHRS and CDR2 YFSETQ. The CDR3 sequence is 16 residues long. The CDR3 region is CASSLEVGDSYNEQFF. For the CDR3, the DNA is TGCGCCAGCAGCTTGGAGGTGGGAGACTCCTACAATGAGCAGTTCTTC.

This clone was counted only a few times. This rearrangement joins TRBV7-9 to TRBJ2-7; 10 nucleotides agree with TRBD1. This CDR3 spans 15 amino acids. Germline assignment: CDR1 SEHNR and CDR2 FQNEAQ (reference sequence). The V and J ends lost 5 bases and 1 base, in that order; junction bases with no gene match: 5. The CDR3 region has the DNA TGTGCCAGCAGCCGGTCGGGACAGGGGTCCTACGAGCAGTACTTC. Amino acids: CASSRSGQGSYEQYF.

The chain couples TRBV10-2 to TRBJ2-3; D gene unclear. The CDR3 has 10 residues. Trimming shortened V by 10 bases and J by 5 bases, and 7 bases separated the two germline ends. The germline V gene has CDR1 WSHSY and CDR2 SAAADI. The CDR3 here is CATQEDTQYF. CDR3 bases: TGCGCCACGCAGGAAGATACGCAGTATTTT.

The chain uses TRBV12-5 and TRBJ1-1; no clear D. Per the germline V gene, CDR1 is LGHNT and CDR2 is FRNRAP. This CDR3 spans 14 amino acids. The germline V and J ends were trimmed by 3 bases and 1 base, with 9 bases remaining between them. The CDR3 DNA reads TGTGCTAGTGGTTTCCCGTCAGGGAACACTGAAGCTTTCTTT. Translated, it gives CASGFPSGNTEAFF. Full variable domain (rest looked up from reference TRBV12-5 and TRBJ1-1): DARVTQTPRHKVTEMGQEVTMRCQPILGHNTVFWYRQTMMQGLELLAYFRNRAPLDDSGMPKDRFSAEMPDATLATLKIQPSEPRDSAVYFCASGFPSGNTEAFFGQGTRLTVV.

This clone was found once. Distinct nucleotide sequences in the sample also encode this CDR3. V gene TRBV7-9 combines with J gene TRBJ2-7; D call uncertain. CDR1 and CDR2 from the germline V gene are SEHNR and FQNEAQ (reference sequence). V was clipped by 3 bases and J by 4 bases, with 4 bases between them. The length of the CDR3 is 11 residues. Written as DNA, the CDR3 is TGTGCCAGCAGCTTGAGTTACGAGCAGTACTTC. Translated, it gives CASSLSYEQYF.

This rearrangement joins TRBV2 to TRBJ2-1, with TRBD2 matching over 8 bases. Germline V lookup: CDR1 SNHLY, CDR2 FYNNEI. The CDR3 is 14 residues long. V shed 8 bases, J shed 8 bases, and the junction held 11 bases outside the gene matches. The CDR3 loop is CASLPGLGIHEQFF. CDR3 nucleotide sequence: TGTGCCAGCCTACCGGGACTAGGAATTCATGAGCAGTTCTTC. Supplemented by reference TRBV2 and TRBJ2-1, the full variable domain reads EPEVTQTPSHQVTQMGQEVILRCVPISNHLYFYWYRQILGQKVEFLVSFYNNEISEKSEIFDDQFSVERPDGSNFTLKIRSTKLEDSAMYFCASLPGLGIHEQFFGPGTRLTVL.

The chain combines TRBV7-9 with TRBJ2-1; TRBD2 aligns across 7 bases. The V segment lost 5 bases and the J segment 4 bases; nucleotides outside the gene matches: 2. Germline V gene sequence: CDR1 SEHNR, CDR2 FQNEAQ (reference sequence). The CDR3 runs 13 residues. The CDR3 DNA sequence: TGTGCCAGCAGCCGGGGGGTTTACAATGAGCAGTTCTTC. This gives the protein CASSRGVYNEQFF.

This clone occurred a few times. J is TRBJ1-1 and V is TRBV9; D perhaps matches TRBD1 (6 bases). CDR3 length: 14 amino acids. V lost 0 bases to trimming and J lost 2 bases, with 8 bases between them. CDR1 and CDR2 (germline): SGDLS, YYNGEE. CDR3 nucleotides: TGTGCCAGCAGCGTAGCGGGGACAAACACTGAAGCTTTCTTT. Amino acid sequence: CASSVAGTNTEAFF.

V usage is TRBV20-1 and J usage is TRBJ2-7; the D gene is possibly TRBD1 (5 bases). Per germline, CDR1 DFQATT and CDR2 SNEGSKA (reference sequence). The CDR3 consists of 11 residues. V was clipped by 5 bases and J by 5 bases, with 10 bases between them. This chain's CDR3 is CSASRRDEQYF. The CDR3 nucleotides read TGCAGTGCTTCTCGCAGGGACGAGCAGTACTTC.

The chain recombines TRBV30 with TRBJ2-7; tentatively, D is TRBD2 (6 bases). The V gene lost 4 bases and the J gene lost 7 bases, with 11 bases spanning the gap. The CDR3 length is 11 residues. Germline lookup yields CDR1 GTSNPN and CDR2 SVGIG (reference sequence). DNA of the CDR3: TGTGCCTGGATTTCGGGGGTTGAGCAGTACTTC. Translating it yields CAWISGVEQYF.

In its sample, this clone was seen once. The J gene is TRBJ1-2, the V gene TRBV18; D possibly corresponds to TRBD1 (5 bases). The CDR3 contains 15 residues. The germline gives CDR1 KGHSH, CDR2 LQKENI. V lost 6 bases, J lost 7 bases, and 21 bases lay in between. The CDR3 DNA reads TGTGCCAGCTCCCCGGGGGTGGGGAGTTTCTCTGGCTACACCTTC. Protein product: CASSPGVGSFSGYTF. Filled out from reference TRBV18 and TRBJ1-2, the complete variable domain reads NAGVMQNPRHLVRRRGQEARLRCSPMKGHSHVYWYRQLPEEGLKFMVYLQKENIIDESGMPKERFSAEFPKEGPSILRIQQVVRGDSAAYFCASSPGVGSFSGYTFGSGTRLTVV.

The rearrangement joins TRBV4-1 to TRBJ2-2; the match to TRBD1 covers 7 bases. The V and J ends lost 5 bases and 4 bases, in that order; junction bases with no gene match: 4. This CDR3 spans 14 amino acids. Per germline, CDR1 MGHRA and CDR2 YSYEKL. In DNA form, the CDR3 reads TGCGCCAGCAGCGTCCGACAGGGCACCGGGGAGCTGTTTTTT. The encoded protein is CASSVRQGTGELFF.